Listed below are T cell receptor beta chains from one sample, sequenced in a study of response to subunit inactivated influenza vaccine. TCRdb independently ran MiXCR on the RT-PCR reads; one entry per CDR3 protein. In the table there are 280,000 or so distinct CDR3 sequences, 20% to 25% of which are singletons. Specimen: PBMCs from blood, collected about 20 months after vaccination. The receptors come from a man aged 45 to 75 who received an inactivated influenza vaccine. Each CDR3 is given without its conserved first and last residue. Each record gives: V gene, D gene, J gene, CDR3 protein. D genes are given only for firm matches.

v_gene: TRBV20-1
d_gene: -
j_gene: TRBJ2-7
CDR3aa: SARDGNPGNYEQY

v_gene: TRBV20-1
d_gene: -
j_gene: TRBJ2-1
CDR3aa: SASLGTGSGEQF

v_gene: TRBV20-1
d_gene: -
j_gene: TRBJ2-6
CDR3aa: SAFGANVLT

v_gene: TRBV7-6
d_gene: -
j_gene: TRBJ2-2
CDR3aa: ASSPLQGLNTGELF

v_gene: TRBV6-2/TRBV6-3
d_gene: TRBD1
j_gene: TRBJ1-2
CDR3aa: ASRRTGADGYT

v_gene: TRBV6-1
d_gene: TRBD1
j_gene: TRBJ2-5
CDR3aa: ASSPQGALGETQY

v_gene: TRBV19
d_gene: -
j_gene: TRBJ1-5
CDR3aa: ASSSLRGFNQPQH

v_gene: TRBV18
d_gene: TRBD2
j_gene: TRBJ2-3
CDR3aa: ASSMTSGAPDTQY

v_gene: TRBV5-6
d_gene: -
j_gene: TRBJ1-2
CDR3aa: ASSSPPNYGYT

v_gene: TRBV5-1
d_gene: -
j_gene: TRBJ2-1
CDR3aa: ASSSWGLQGSYNEQF

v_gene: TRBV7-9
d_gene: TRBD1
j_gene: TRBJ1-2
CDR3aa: ASSKYRGNTNGYT

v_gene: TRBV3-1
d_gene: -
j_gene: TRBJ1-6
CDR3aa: ASSQRSESPLH

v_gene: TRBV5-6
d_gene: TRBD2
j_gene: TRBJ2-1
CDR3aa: ASNLRGVSYNEQF

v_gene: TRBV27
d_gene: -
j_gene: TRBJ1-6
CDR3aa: ASSLLGALNSPLH

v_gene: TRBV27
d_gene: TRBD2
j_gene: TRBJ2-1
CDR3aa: ASSLFSLAGGEQF

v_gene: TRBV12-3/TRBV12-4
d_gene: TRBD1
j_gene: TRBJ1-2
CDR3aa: ASSLGQGRANYGYT